This T cell receptor (beta chain) was recovered during a study of blood T cell repertoires in COVID-19. Study context: Sites in the United States, Italy and Spain provided acute and convalescent COVID-19 samples.

Measured with immunoSEQ multiplex PCR; TCRdb has only the in-frame clones, and not every one. Of 300,000 or so clones in the sample, 65% to 90% were seen once. Each recovered donor of Cohort 3 presented with two negative PCRs, clearance, or symptom resolution. The sample taken for sequencing was PBMCs or T cells enriched from blood (not recorded which). The TCR sequence derives from a woman between 18 and 30 years old who had recovered from COVID-19.

The CDR3 region has the DNA TGTGCCAGCAGCCCCTCAGCAGGGTGGAACACCGGGGAGCTGTTTTTT. This codes for CASSPSAGWNTGELFF. The chain carries TRBV3-1 (or the pseudogene TRBV3-2) and TRBJ2-2, with D tentatively TRBD1 (5 bases). V lost 4 bases to trimming and J lost 1 base, with 13 bases between them. The length of the CDR3 is 16 residues. Germline CDR1 reads LGHDT; CDR2 reads YNNKEL (reference sequence).